This T cell receptor beta chain was identified in a study of shared clonotypes between healthy human individuals. Study-wide points: Large sequencing depth failed to make sorted-subset sequencing complete, rarefaction showed.

Germline CDR1 reads SGHTA; CDR2 reads FQGNSA. With 0 bases clipped from V and 0 bases from J, the junction kept 7 bases outside the gene matches. The CDR3 extends over 19 amino acids. Naive CD8 cells, CD45RO-negative and positively selected for CCR7, excluded terminally differentiated effector memory CD45RA+ cells. Caucasian adults residing in Nashville, Tennessee made up all the donors. Of note for this clone: Antigen specificity is unknown.

Deep was the level used in running the assay. Source study methods: ImmunoSEQ yielded junction-only sequences lacking quality scores, so filtering differed. Profiling relied on immunoSEQ multiplex PCR, and the TCRdb table lists in-frame clones only, not all of them. V and J calls and clone size are as listed in that table; D and trimming were resolved from the DNA. The data contain about 2.2 million clones, roughly 91% of them singletons. This chain uses TRBV7-2 with TRBJ2-1, with 11 positions matching TRBD2. Sequencing input: naive CD8+ T cells from PBMCs. The sequence was collected from a man aged 18 to 29 in good health. Some clones in this sample may be carry-over from other donors' samples. CDR3 loop: CASSLAGLAAISSYNEQFF. Written as DNA, the CDR3 is TGTGCCAGCAGCTTAGCGGGACTAGCGGCTATCAGCTCCTACAATGAGCAGTTCTTC.